Sequencing of this TCR beta chain was carried out in a study of T-cell memory formation after mild COVID-19. Notes on the study in general: Certain responding clones were present in pre-infection memory, suggesting participation of cross-reactive memory.

Using its own MiXCR run on the 5' RACE reads, TCRdb lists one record per CDR3 protein. The sample lists fewer than 150,000 distinct CDR3 sequences; around a fifth were seen once. Germline V gene sequence: CDR1 SGHVS, CDR2 FNYEAQ. CDR3 length: 17 residues. The V segment lost 3 bases and the J segment 6 bases; nucleotides outside the gene matches: 6. Remarks on this clonotype: The antigen is not known.

This receptor was obtained from a man aged 18 to 29 who had mild COVID-19 (a few samples of this study predate the infection). Cell type and time point are not known. This rearrangement joins TRBV7-6 to TRBJ2-3, with 16 bases aligning to TRBD2. The sample consisted of PBMCs or a T cell subset sorted from them (not recorded which). The CDR3 DNA reads TGTGCCAGCAGCTTTGGGACTAGCGGGGGGGCCAGGGATACGCAGTATTTT. Its protein product is CASSFGTSGGARDTQYF.